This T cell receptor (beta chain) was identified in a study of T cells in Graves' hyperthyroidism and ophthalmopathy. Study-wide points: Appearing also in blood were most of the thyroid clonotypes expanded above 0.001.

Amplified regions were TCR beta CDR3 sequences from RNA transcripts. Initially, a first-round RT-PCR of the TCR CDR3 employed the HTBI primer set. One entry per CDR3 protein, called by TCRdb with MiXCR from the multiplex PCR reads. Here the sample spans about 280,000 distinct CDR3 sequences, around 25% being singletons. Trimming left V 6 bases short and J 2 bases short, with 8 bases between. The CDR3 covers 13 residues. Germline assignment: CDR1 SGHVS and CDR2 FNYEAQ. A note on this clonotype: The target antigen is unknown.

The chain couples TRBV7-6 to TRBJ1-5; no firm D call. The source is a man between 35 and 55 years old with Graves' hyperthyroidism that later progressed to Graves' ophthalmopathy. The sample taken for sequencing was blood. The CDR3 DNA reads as TGTGCCAGCAGTCAGCAGGGCAATCAGCCCCAGCATTTT. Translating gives CASSQQGNQPQHF. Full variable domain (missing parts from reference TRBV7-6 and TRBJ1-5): GAGVSQSPRYKVTKRGQDVALRCDPISGHVSLYWYRQALGQGPEFLTYFNYEAQQDKSGLPNDRFSAERPEGSISTLTIQRTEQRDSAMYRCASSQQGNQPQHFGDGTRLSIL.